This T cell receptor (beta chain) derives from a study of response to subunit inactivated influenza vaccine. TCRdb analysed the RT-PCR reads with MiXCR anew, one entry per CDR3 protein. The top ten clones hold approximately 10% of a sample with hundreds of thousands of distinct CDR3 sequences, approximately 11% of them seen once. These data also featured in a second study, about T cells expressing NK-cell markers. That source reports: A 5'RACE template switching approach incorporating UMIs was used to make TCR beta cDNA. In sorted CD3+CD56+NKG2C+, CD3+CD56+NKG2C- and CD3+CD56-NKG2C+ T cells, TCR beta repertoires were obtained. Just one sequenced donor of eight was HCMV-seronegative, while seven were seropositive. Only alpha-beta TCR T cells were sorted in several experiments, using an anti-gamma-delta TCR antibody.

The sequences come from PBMCs from blood, collected on the day of vaccination. The receptor comes from a man aged 50-60 years who received an inactivated influenza vaccine.

CDR3 nucleotide sequence: TGTGCCAGCAGCTTAGCGGCTAGCGCAGCTTACAATGAGCAGTTCTTC. Translation: CASSLAASAAYNEQFF. This chain links TRBV7-2 with TRBJ2-1, with a tentative D call TRBD2 (6 bases). V gave up 0 bases and J gave up 4 bases, with 13 bases separating them. The CDR3 has 16 residues. From germline, CDR1 is SGHTA and CDR2 FQGNSA. Full variable domain (outside the CDR3, taken from reference TRBV7-2 and TRBJ2-1): GAGVSQSPSNKVTEKGKDVELRCDPISGHTALYWYRQSLGQGLEFLIYFQGNSAPDKSGLPSDRFSAERTGGSVSTLTIQRTQQEDSAVYLCASSLAASAAYNEQFFGPGTRLTVL.